A single sample gave rise to the 16 T cell receptor beta chains below, sequenced in a study of CD8+ T cells in alopecia areata. The authors extracted RNA and reverse transcribed it into cDNA as the sequencing template. TCRdb's copy holds only in-frame clones and misses some; the assay was immunoSEQ multiplex PCR. The table shows fewer than 150,000 clones, with 55% to 80% occurring only once. Sequencing was performed on CD4+ T cells sorted from blood. Receptors were obtained from a human donor in good health.

Regarding this clone: One junction end disagrees with the germline gene, perhaps due to a read error. The chain recombines TRBV5-1 with TRBJ1-2; D ambiguous. The CDR3 runs 14 residues. Per germline, CDR1 SGHRS and CDR2 YFSETQ. As DNA, the CDR3 is TGCGCCAGCAGCTACTCAGGAGGGAACTCTGGCTACACCTTC. It codes for CASSYSGGNSGYTF.

This clone was recorded only once. The chain couples TRBV4-1 to TRBJ2-1, with no clear D. Germline V CDR1 and CDR2: MGHRA, YSYEKL. V was shortened by 1 base and J by 4 bases, with 5 bases between the two germline ends. The CDR3 is 13 residues long. The CDR3 bases are TGCGCCAGCAGCCAAGGGAAATACAATGAGCAGTTCTTC. Amino acid sequence: CASSQGKYNEQFF.

This chain connects TRBV11-2 to TRBJ2-7; perhaps TRBD1 as D (6 bases). CDR3 length: 15 amino acids. The germline gives CDR1 SGHAT, CDR2 FQNNGV. V was trimmed by 5 bases and J by 1 base, leaving 15 bases between them. The CDR3 reads CASSHRPRGSYEQYF. CDR3 DNA sequence: TGTGCCAGCAGCCACCGGCCCAGGGGATCCTACGAGCAGTACTTC.

V usage is TRBV29-1 and J usage is TRBJ2-3; D is unresolved. The CDR3 covers 12 residues. From germline, CDR1 is SQVTM and CDR2 ANQGSEA. V was shortened by 5 bases and J by 3 bases, with 9 bases between the two germline ends. The CDR3 is CSVTQSTDTQYF. The CDR3 region has the DNA TGCAGCGTTACCCAGAGTACAGATACGCAGTATTTT.

The V call is TRBV27, the J call TRBJ2-2; D call uncertain. V lost 6 bases and J lost 5, with 7 bases in between. The germline V gene encodes CDR1 MNHEY and CDR2 SMNVEV (reference sequence). The CDR3 loop spans 12 amino acids. The CDR3 bases are TGTGCCAGCAGCCGAATTACCGGGGAGCTGTTTTTT. Protein product: CASSRITGELFF.

The table lists this clone with a few counts. The chain links TRBV25-1 to TRBJ1-2; maybe TRBD1 (5 bases). V lost 2 bases, J lost 3 bases, and 7 bases lay in between. Germline lookup yields CDR1 MGHDK and CDR2 SYGVNS. This CDR3 comprises 13 residues. CDR3: CASSEGDYYGYTF. In DNA form, the CDR3 reads TGTGCCAGCAGTGAAGGGGACTACTATGGCTACACCTTC.

The gene calls are TRBV5-1 and TRBJ2-5, with D perhaps matching TRBD1 or TRBD2 (6 bases each). Trimming took 3 bases from V and 5 from J, leaving 14 bases between them. Per the germline V gene, CDR1 is SGHRS and CDR2 is YFSETQ. The CDR3 has 14 residues. CDR3 coding DNA: TGCGCCAGCAGCTCGGGGGCACTTGGGGAGACCCAGTACTTC. Protein sequence: CASSSGALGETQYF.

Notes on this clone: No conserved phenylalanine or tryptophan is present at the end of the CDR3, so a read error is the likely explanation. This rearrangement joins TRBV30 to TRBJ2-7, with D unclear. The length of the CDR3 is 12 residues. V was cut by 4 bases and J by 7 bases, with 14 bases left in between. Germline V gene lookup returns CDR1 GTSNPN and CDR2 SVGIG (reference sequence). In DNA form, the CDR3 reads TGTGCCTGGAATACCCTGAGGAGTGAGCAGTACCTC. It specifies CAWNTLRSEQYL.

This clone was seen a handful of times. The chain combines TRBV2 with TRBJ2-1; D unclear. The CDR3 is made up of 11 amino acids. V was clipped by 5 bases and J by 15 bases, with 14 bases between them. Germline V gene lookup returns CDR1 SNHLY and CDR2 FYNNEI. This CDR3 reads CASSSRVAPFF. CDR3 DNA: TGTGCCAGCAGTTCAAGGGTGGCCCCGTTCTTC.

This rearrangement joins TRBV2 to TRBJ2-5; D is undetermined. In germline, CDR1 is SNHLY, CDR2 FYNNEI. Trimming shortened V by 4 bases and J by 0 bases, and 6 bases separated the two germline ends. This CDR3 has 13 amino acids. The CDR3 loop reads CASSGANQETQYF. The CDR3 DNA follows: TGTGCCAGCAGTGGGGCTAACCAAGAGACCCAGTACTTC. The full variable domain, completed using reference TRBV2 and TRBJ2-5, is EPEVTQTPSHQVTQMGQEVILRCVPISNHLYFYWYRQILGQKVEFLVSFYNNEISEKSEIFDDQFSVERPDGSNFTLKIRSTKLEDSAMYFCASSGANQETQYFGPGTRLLVL.

V gene TRBV29-1 combines with J gene TRBJ2-7, with D perhaps matching TRBD1 (5 bases). The germline CDR1 and CDR2 sequences are SQVTM and ANQGSEA. The CDR3 covers 17 residues. The V gene lost 3 bases and the J gene lost 1 base, with 22 bases spanning the gap. CDR3 DNA sequence: TGCAGCGTTGAGGCACACAAAAAGAGACAGTCGTCCTACGAGCAGTACTTC. Translated: CSVEAHKKRQSSYEQYF.

The chain couples TRBV5-4 to TRBJ2-3, with D possibly matching TRBD2 (6 bases). Germline V gene sequence: CDR1 SGHNT, CDR2 YYREEE (reference sequence). V was clipped by 4 bases and J by 0 bases, with 12 bases between them. This CDR3 is 15 amino acids long. CDR3 sequence: CASSRVGRSTDTQYF. In nucleotides, the CDR3 is TGTGCCAGCAGCCGGGTGGGGAGGAGCACAGATACGCAGTATTTT.

This clone has a handful of counts. The chain couples TRBV29-1 to TRBJ2-5; D unclear. Trimming took off 5 bases at V and 5 bases at J, with 9 bases between the two ends. The CDR3 totals 11 residues. Germline values: CDR1 SQVTM, CDR2 ANQGSEA. The CDR3 protein is CSVSPRETQYF. The CDR3 DNA reads TGCAGCGTTTCCCCGAGGGAGACCCAGTACTTC.

V gene TRBV11-2 combines with J gene TRBJ2-2; the D gene is possibly TRBD1 (7 bases). The CDR3 contains 15 residues. Germline V gene data show CDR1 as SGHAT and CDR2 as FQNNGV. V was clipped by 5 bases and J by 3 bases, with 13 bases between them. This CDR3 reads CASSLRDSYTGELFF. For the CDR3, the DNA is TGTGCCAGCAGCCTGCGGGACAGCTACACCGGGGAGCTGTTTTTT.

On this clone itself: Other nucleotide sequences from this sample produce the same CDR3. This chain links TRBV5-1 with TRBJ2-7, with D unclear. This CDR3 region has 12 residues. V gave up 0 bases and J gave up 3 bases, with 4 bases separating them. Germline CDR1 and CDR2: SGHRS and YFSETQ. In DNA, the CDR3 is TGCGCCAGCAGCTTGGACGGCTACGAGCAGTACTTC. Protein product: CASSLDGYEQYF.

This chain's CDR3 is CAWRRVGVDTQYF. CDR3 in DNA: TGTGCCTGGAGGAGAGTCGGGGTAGATACGCAGTATTTT. The chain joins TRBV30 to TRBJ2-3, with D tentatively TRBD2 (5 bases). The CDR3 is 13 amino acids. The germline V gene encodes CDR1 GTSNPN and CDR2 SVGIG (reference sequence). Trimming took 3 bases from V and 5 from J, leaving 12 bases between them.